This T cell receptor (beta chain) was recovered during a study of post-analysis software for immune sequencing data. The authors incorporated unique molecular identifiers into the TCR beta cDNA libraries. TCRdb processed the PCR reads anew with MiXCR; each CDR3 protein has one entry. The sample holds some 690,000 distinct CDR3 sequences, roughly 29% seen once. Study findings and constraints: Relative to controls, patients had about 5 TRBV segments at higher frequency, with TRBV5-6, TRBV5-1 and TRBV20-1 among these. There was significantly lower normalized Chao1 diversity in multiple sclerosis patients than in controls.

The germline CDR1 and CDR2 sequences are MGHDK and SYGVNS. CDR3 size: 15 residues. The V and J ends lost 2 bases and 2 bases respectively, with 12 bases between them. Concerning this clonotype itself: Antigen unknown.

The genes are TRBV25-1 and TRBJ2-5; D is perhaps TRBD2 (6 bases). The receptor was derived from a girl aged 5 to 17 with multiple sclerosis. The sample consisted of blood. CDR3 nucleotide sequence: TGTGCCAGCAGTGAACCGGGAGCCGCTCAAGAGACCCAGTACTTC. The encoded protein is CASSEPGAAQETQYF.